This entry lists 18 T cell receptor beta chains sequenced from one sample in a study of a mutant IDH1 vaccine in newly diagnosed glioma. Here immunoSEQ multiplex PCR was the method, and the copy in TCRdb shows in-frame clones only, minus some. The sample includes approximately 31,000 clones, around 80% of them seen just once. No antigen has been assigned to these receptors. Time point noted: week 35, safety follow-up. All doses held 300 ug of mutant IDH1 20-mer peptide, with topical imiquimod. Source: PBMCs, taken from a glioma patient whose treatment included an IDH1 peptide vaccine. These receptors were obtained from a young woman with glioma.

This clone was counted only a few times. This chain links TRBV29-1 with TRBJ1-1, with D uncertain. V lost 7 bases and J lost 2, with 11 bases in between. The CDR3 runs to 12 residues. CDR1 is SQVTM and CDR2 is ANQGSEA in the germline V gene. CDR3 residues: CSGENYNTEAFF. The CDR3 DNA reads as TGCAGCGGGGAGAATTATAACACTGAAGCTTTCTTT. Combining the CDR3 with reference TRBV29-1 and TRBJ1-1 gives the whole variable domain SAVISQKPSRDICQRGTSLTIQCQVDSQVTMMFWYRQQPGQSLTLIATANQGSEATYESGFVIDKFPISRPNLTFSTLTVSNMSPEDSSIYLCSGENYNTEAFFGQGTRLTVV.

The J gene is TRBJ2-5, the V gene TRBV28, with 12 nucleotides matching TRBD2. The CDR3 extends over 14 amino acids. Unmatched junction bases numbered 2, after V lost 4 bases and J lost 5 bases. Germline V gene sequence: CDR1 MDHEN, CDR2 SYDVKM. The CDR3 bases are TGTGCCAGCAGTTCTAGCGGGAGGGCCGAGACCCAGTACTTC. It is translated as CASSSSGRAETQYF.

The V and J genes are TRBV5-4 and TRBJ2-1; 8 positions match TRBD1. From germline, CDR1 is SGHNT and CDR2 YYREEE (reference sequence). Trimming took 4 bases from V and 2 from J; bases not matched to a gene: 5. The length of the CDR3 is 15 residues. For the CDR3, the DNA is TGTGCCAGCAGCGCCGGACAGGGCCCCTACAATGAGCAGTTCTTC. Translating gives CASSAGQGPYNEQFF. The variable domain in full, completed from reference TRBV5-4 and TRBJ2-1, reads ETGVTQSPTHLIKTRGQQVTLRCSSQSGHNTVSWYQQALGQGPQFIFQYYREEENGRGNFPPRFSGLQFPNYSSELNVNALELDDSALYLCASSAGQGPYNEQFFGPGTRLTVL.

The chain is built from TRBV7-8 and TRBJ1-2; 7 bases agree with TRBD1. There are 14 residues in the CDR3. Trimming at V came to 5 bases and at J to 4 bases, leaving 7 bases not matched to a gene. Germline V gene lookup returns CDR1 SGHVS and CDR2 FQNEAQ. In nucleotides, the CDR3 is TGTGCCAGCAGCCCGACAGGGATGGCCTATGGCTACACCTTC. Protein sequence: CASSPTGMAYGYTF.

V gene TRBV6-1 combines with J gene TRBJ1-4, with D tentatively TRBD1 (5 bases). Trimming cost V 6 bases and J 8 bases, with 16 bases left between them. This CDR3 is 14 amino acids long. Germline V lookup: CDR1 MNHNS, CDR2 SASEGT. The chain's CDR3 is CASRDTGPVEKLFF. The CDR3, as DNA: TGTGCCAGCAGGGACACGGGCCCGGTCGAAAAACTGTTTTTT.

The chain employs TRBV28 and TRBJ2-6; TRBD2 aligns across 7 bases. The CDR3 is 16 residues long. Trimming removed 4 bases from V and 2 bases from J; junction bases left unmatched: 5. The V gene's germline CDR1 is MDHEN and CDR2 SYDVKM. Written as DNA, the CDR3 is TGTGCCAGCAGTTCACCAACTAGCGCTGGGGCCAACGTCCTGACTTTC. This gives the protein CASSSPTSAGANVLTF.

The J gene is TRBJ2-7, the V gene TRBV19; 15 nucleotides line up with TRBD2. The CDR3 is made up of 17 amino acids. The germline V gene has CDR1 LNHDA and CDR2 SQIVND (reference sequence). V lost 4 bases to trimming and J lost 3 bases; unmatched junction nucleotides: 7. The CDR3 DNA is TGTGCCAGTAGTAAACGGGGACTAGCGGGAGGCGACTACGAGCAGTACTTC. Protein product: CASSKRGLAGGDYEQYF.

A note on this clone: The junction and the germline gene differ at one end; a read error may be behind it. The rearrangement joins TRBV27 to TRBJ2-7, with TRBD1 identical over 9 bases. The CDR3 runs 16 residues. CDR1 MNHEY and CDR2 SMNVEV come from the germline V gene (reference sequence). Here the CDR3 DNA reads TGTGCCAGCAGCTTATGGGGACAGGGAGAGAGGTACGAGCAGTACTTC. Translating gives CASSLWGQGERYEQYF.

The rearrangement uses TRBV5-1 and TRBJ2-7; TRBD1 agrees at 9 bases. Germline CDR1 and CDR2: SGHRS and YFSETQ. There are 16 residues in the CDR3. Trimming at V came to 4 bases and at J to 6 bases, leaving 14 bases not matched to a gene. CDR3 sequence: CASSKIIGTGTREQYF. The DNA of the CDR3 is TGCGCCAGCAGCAAGATCATCGGGACAGGGACACGCGAGCAGTACTTC.

Judged by abundance, this clone is medium-sized (0.01 to 0.1%). V gene TRBV6-4 combines with J gene TRBJ1-2, with 9 bases that match TRBD1. The CDR3 is made up of 14 amino acids. Per germline, CDR1 MRHNA and CDR2 SNTAGT. J was trimmed by 6 bases and V by 6 bases; bases with no gene match: 8. The CDR3 here is CASSPGTGSDGYTF. The DNA of the CDR3 is TGTGCCAGCAGCCCCGGGACAGGGTCGGATGGCTACACCTTC.

The V and J genes are TRBV2 and TRBJ2-7; 8 nucleotides agree with TRBD1. CDR1 is SNHLY, CDR2 FYNNEI, per germline. CDR3 length: 14 amino acids. V was clipped by 4 bases and J by 5 bases; unmatched bases: 7. The CDR3 loop reads CASSARTGLHEQYF. In nucleotides, the CDR3 is TGTGCCAGCAGTGCTCGGACAGGGTTACACGAGCAGTACTTC.

The chain couples TRBV6-6 to TRBJ2-2; D gene unclear. V gave up 3 bases and J gave up 11 bases, with 7 bases separating them. CDR1 MNHNY and CDR2 SVGAGI come from the germline V gene (reference sequence). The CDR3 covers 11 residues. CDR3 loop: CASSYSSELFF. The DNA of the CDR3 is TGTGCCAGCAGTTATTCGAGTGAGCTGTTTTTT.

This clone is medium-sized. The chain combines TRBV19 with TRBJ2-7; TRBD2 agrees at 9 bases. CDR3 length: 15 amino acids. From germline, CDR1 is LNHDA and CDR2 SQIVND (reference sequence). The ends lost 2 bases at V and 5 bases at J; junction bases unmatched: 7. CDR3 bases: TGTGCCAGTAGTATATCGGCGGGAGGGCCCAACGAGCAGTACTTC. As protein: CASSISAGGPNEQYF. The full variable domain, in which reference TRBV19 and TRBJ2-7 provide the parts outside the CDR3, is DGGITQSPKYLFRKEGQNVTLSCEQNLNHDAMYWYRQDPGQGLRLIYYSQIVNDFQKGDIAEGYSVSREKKESFPLTVTSAQKNPTAFYLCASSISAGGPNEQYFGPGTRLTVT.

The chain uses TRBV15 and TRBJ2-2; D remains ambiguous. CDR1 LNHNV and CDR2 YYDKDF come from the germline V gene (reference sequence). Trimming left V 2 bases short and J 2 bases short, with 9 bases between. The CDR3 contains 15 residues. The CDR3 region is CATSRSLYNTGELFF. The DNA for the CDR3 is TGTGCCACCAGCAGAAGTCTCTATAACACCGGGGAGCTGTTTTTT.

The rearrangement uses TRBV6-1 and TRBJ2-1; D call uncertain. The CDR3 is made up of 14 amino acids. Trimming removed 1 base at V and 0 bases at J, with 4 bases between. Germline loops: CDR1 MNHNS, CDR2 SASEGT. The CDR3 nucleotides are TGTGCCAGCAGTGAAGGAGTCTCCTACAATGAGCAGTTCTTC. It encodes CASSEGVSYNEQFF.

In its sample, this clone was seen a few times. This rearrangement joins TRBV7-9 to TRBJ1-1; D gene ambiguous. The CDR3 is 12 amino acids. The germline CDR1 and CDR2 sequences are SEHNR and FQNEAQ (reference sequence). V was clipped by 1 base and J by 4 bases, with 4 bases between them. The CDR3 is CASSLDPTEAFF. As DNA, the CDR3 is TGTGCCAGCAGCTTAGATCCCACTGAAGCTTTCTTT.

The chain carries TRBV7-8 and TRBJ2-7; D is uncertain. Trimming left V 3 bases short and J 5 bases short, with 8 bases between. There are 12 residues in the CDR3. Germline V gene sequence: CDR1 SGHVS, CDR2 FQNEAQ. CDR3: CASSFSRDEQYF. CDR3 DNA: TGTGCCAGCAGCTTCAGTAGGGACGAGCAGTACTTC.

The J gene is TRBJ2-7, the V gene TRBV7-8; 13 bases fit TRBD2. The CDR3 totals 20 residues. V was clipped by 1 base and J by 2 bases; unmatched bases: 14. Per the germline V gene, CDR1 is SGHVS and CDR2 is FQNEAQ. The CDR3: CASSLGVRAGLAGAPYEQYF. CDR3 bases: TGTGCCAGCAGCTTAGGTGTACGGGCAGGACTAGCGGGAGCTCCCTACGAGCAGTACTTC.